Given below is one T cell receptor (beta chain) in context. These data are taken from a study of glioma-infiltrating T cells after dendritic cell vaccination. Across the study: Autologous tumor lysate was loaded overnight onto monocyte-derived dendritic cells grown about 7 days with IL-4 and GM-CSF.

Germline V gene lookup returns CDR1 SGHDT and CDR2 YYEEEE. This CDR3 has 19 amino acids. V lost 0 bases, J lost 0 bases, and 10 bases stayed unmatched. This table comes from immunoSEQ multiplex PCR, and its TCRdb copy is limited to in-frame clones, with some not included. The sample has over 90,000 clones; approximately 80% are singletons. Time point defined: after dendritic cell vaccination, including at tumor progression/relapse. This TCR came from a human donor with glioblastoma. This sample comprised blood, obtained after dendritic cell vaccination. The rearrangement uses TRBV5-6 and TRBJ2-7, with TRBD2 identical over 12 bases. The CDR3 DNA reads as TGTGCCAGCAGCTTGGAGGGGTGGACTAGCGGGGACCTCTCCTACGAGCAGTACTTC. This gives the protein CASSLEGWTSGDLSYEQYF.